Each of the 4 T cell receptor beta chains below was sequenced from the same sample in a study of shared clonotypes between healthy human individuals. TCRdb's table, derived via immunoSEQ multiplex PCR, lists solely in-frame clones and lacks some. The profile shows approximately 720,000 clones, 55% to 75% of them singletons. The specimen sequenced was memory CD4+ T cells sorted from blood. The subset was: CD45RA-negative fraction. Receptors were obtained from a woman aged 25 to 39 in good health.

This sequence joins TRBV27 and TRBJ2-4; D ambiguous. Germline CDR1 and CDR2: MNHEY and SMNVEV (reference sequence). CDR3 length: 18 amino acids. The V end lost 3 bases, the J end lost 4 bases, and 22 bases lay between the germline ends. The CDR3 DNA sequence: TGTGCCAGCAGTTTCAATTTGGACCGAGCTGGAGATAAAAACATTCAGTACTTC. Its translation: CASSFNLDRAGDKNIQYF.

The V call is TRBV6-5, the J call TRBJ1-5, with 7 nucleotides matching TRBD1. Looked up from germline, CDR1 is MNHEY and CDR2 is SVGAGI. The J segment lost 7 bases and the V segment lost 6 bases, leaving 9 bases of the junction unmatched. The CDR3 consists of 14 residues. This CDR3 reads CASSPGQAHQPQHF. The CDR3 DNA reads TGTGCCAGCAGCCCCGGACAGGCCCACCAGCCCCAGCATTTT.

This chain connects TRBV18 to TRBJ1-1; no reliable D call. The CDR3 sequence is 14 residues long. The germline V and J ends were trimmed by 2 bases and 1 base, with 8 bases remaining between them. Germline V CDR1 and CDR2: KGHSH, LQKENI. The CDR3 here is CASSPVTKNTEAFF. CDR3 nucleotides: TGTGCCAGCTCACCAGTCACCAAGAACACTGAAGCTTTCTTT.

The chain combines TRBV19 with TRBJ2-3; D might be TRBD2 (5 bases). Trimming took 7 bases from V and 5 from J, leaving 7 bases between them. Per germline, CDR1 LNHDA and CDR2 SQIVND (reference sequence). The CDR3 has 11 residues. CDR3 sequence (DNA): TGTGCCAGTAAGGCGGGAGATACGCAGTATTTT. This translates into CASKAGDTQYF.